This T cell receptor (beta chain) was documented in a study of shared clonotypes between healthy human individuals. The overall study: A donor's plate count was three for CD4 naive and three for CD4 memory; CD8 naive had two and CD8 memory one.

The split of CD4+ cells yielded CD45RA+ naive and CD45RA-negative memory subsets. CDR1 is SGHRS and CDR2 is YFSETQ in the germline V gene. This CDR3 spans 16 amino acids. After removal of 2 bases from V and 0 bases from J, the junction contained 7 bases not matched to a gene. The data were produced by immunoSEQ multiplex PCR, yet TCRdb's version contains in-frame clones alone and is incomplete. The repertoire consists of about 1.5 million clones, with approximately 98% occurring once and the leading ten covering 0.45%. This chain connects TRBV5-1 to TRBJ1-1; 7 bases agree with TRBD1. The material sequenced was naive CD4+ T cells sorted from blood. The subset here: CD45RA+ positively selected. This clonotype was sampled from a young man in good health. In nucleotides, the CDR3 is TGCGCCAGCAGCTTCAACCCAGGGGGACTGAACACTGAAGCTTTCTTT. It codes for CASSFNPGGLNTEAFF.